Below are 25 T cell receptor beta chains sequenced from a single sample in a study of blood T cell repertoires in COVID-19. Repertoires were generated with immunoSEQ multiplex PCR, while TCRdb's copy carries only in-frame clones and drops some. The sample yields around 160,000 clones, roughly 76% seen once. Sample: peripheral blood. These receptor sequences come from a human donor with acute or convalescent COVID-19. The donor label of this sample is uncertain.

V gene TRBV29-1 combines with J gene TRBJ2-3; TRBD1 aligns across 11 bases. V lost 6 bases, J lost 2 bases, and 19 bases stayed unmatched. Germline lookup yields CDR1 SQVTM and CDR2 ANQGSEA. There are 19 residues in the CDR3. The CDR3 spells CSVTLRTGGLQWNTDTQYF. Written as DNA, the CDR3 is TGCAGCGTGACCCTTCGGACAGGGGGCCTCCAGTGGAACACAGATACGCAGTATTTT.

This rearrangement joins TRBV10-3 to TRBJ2-3, with 9 bases lining up with TRBD2. The CDR3 has 17 residues. Trimming at V came to 4 bases and at J to 5 bases, leaving 13 bases not matched to a gene. Germline loops: CDR1 ENHRY, CDR2 SYGVKD. In DNA form, the CDR3 reads TGTGCCATCAGTGGTCCTCGGCGGGGGGGCCGGGAAGATACGCAGTATTTT. Its protein is CAISGPRRGGREDTQYF.

The chain carries TRBV3-1 (or the pseudogene TRBV3-2) and TRBJ1-4; 8 bases match TRBD1. The CDR3 is 17 amino acids. Germline assignment: CDR1 LGHDT and CDR2 YNNKEL (reference sequence). V lost 3 bases, J lost 4 bases, and 10 bases stayed unmatched. The DNA for the CDR3 is TGTGCCAGCAGCCAGGACAGGGACTCAACCTTTAATGAAAAACTGTTTTTT. Its translation is CASSQDRDSTFNEKLFF.

The chain recombines TRBV4-1 with TRBJ1-2; tentatively, D is TRBD1 (5 bases). V lost 2 bases and J lost 8, with 9 bases in between. CDR1 and CDR2 (germline): MGHRA, YSYEKL. The CDR3 covers 12 residues. The chain's CDR3 is CASSQQGYGYTF. DNA for the CDR3: TGCGCCAGCAGCCAACAGGGATACGGCTACACCTTC.

This chain uses TRBV20-1 with TRBJ1-1; D unclear. The CDR3 has 11 residues. The V gene lost 4 bases and the J gene lost 5 bases, with 8 bases spanning the gap. Per the germline V gene, CDR1 is DFQATT and CDR2 is SNEGSKA (reference sequence). Here the CDR3 DNA reads TGCAGTGCTACAGTGGCTACTGAAGCTTTCTTT. It translates to CSATVATEAFF.

V is TRBV3-1 (or the pseudogene TRBV3-2) and J is TRBJ2-7; D uncertain. Germline V lookup: CDR1 LGHDT, CDR2 YNNKEL (reference sequence). Trimming left V 1 base short and J 2 bases short, with 9 bases between. This CDR3 spans 14 amino acids. CDR3 bases: TGTGCCAGCAGCCAAGGCCTTTCTACCTACGAGCAGTACGTC. It codes for CASSQGLSTYEQYV.

The gene calls are TRBV28 and TRBJ2-3; TRBD2 matches 10 bases. The trim removed 6 bases at V and 6 bases at J, leaving 15 bases unmatched. The V gene's germline CDR1 is MDHEN and CDR2 SYDVKM. CDR3 length: 17 residues. This CDR3 is CASSLLSEAGGPDTQYF. The CDR3 region has the DNA TGTGCCAGCAGCCTCCTATCGGAAGCGGGGGGGCCGGATACGCAGTATTTT.

The chain joins TRBV5-1 to TRBJ2-1, with 8 bases fitting TRBD1. In germline, CDR1 is SGHRS, CDR2 YFSETQ. The junction had 6 bases not matched to a gene; V was cut back by 2 bases and J by 8 bases. The CDR3 runs 14 residues. The CDR3 DNA is TGCGCCAGCAGCTTTAGACAGGGGAGCCATGAGCAGTTCTTC. It is translated as CASSFRQGSHEQFF.

This chain joins TRBV5-1 and TRBJ2-1; perhaps TRBD1 as D (6 bases). Germline CDR1 SGHRS, CDR2 YFSETQ. V shed 4 bases and J shed 2 bases, with 13 bases lying between them. This CDR3 is 15 amino acids long. CDR3 region: CASSPWQGTYNEQFF. The CDR3 DNA is TGCGCCAGCAGCCCTTGGCAGGGGACCTACAATGAGCAGTTCTTC.

This clone has a handful of counts. This chain uses TRBV5-8 with TRBJ1-1; no firm D call. The CDR3 covers 12 residues. Germline CDR1 SGHTS, CDR2 YDEGEE. The germline V and J ends were trimmed by 5 bases and 5 bases, with 10 bases remaining between them. CDR3 sequence (DNA): TGTGCCAGCAGGGAGGGCTGGACTGAAGCTTTCTTT. Its translation is CASREGWTEAFF.

This clone has only a few counts. The chain combines TRBV24-1 with TRBJ2-5; perhaps TRBD2 as D (5 bases). V was shortened by 5 bases and J by 2 bases, with 5 bases between the two germline ends. The CDR3 length is 12 residues. The germline V gene has CDR1 KGHDR and CDR2 SFDVKD. The CDR3 here is CATSGLQETQYF. The CDR3 region has the DNA TGTGCCACCAGTGGACTACAAGAGACCCAGTACTTC.

The V and J genes are TRBV6-5 and TRBJ2-7, with a weak D call TRBD1 (5 bases). The length of the CDR3 is 14 residues. Trimming removed 8 bases at V and 2 bases at J, with 16 bases between. Germline assignment: CDR1 MNHEY and CDR2 SVGAGI. This CDR3 is CASCDSHQPYEQYV. The DNA of the CDR3 is TGTGCCAGCTGCGACAGCCACCAACCCTACGAGCAGTACGTC.

The genes are TRBV18 and TRBJ2-7, with a tentative D call TRBD2 (5 bases). The V and J ends lost 2 bases and 3 bases respectively, with 8 bases between them. The CDR3 runs to 13 residues. CDR1 and CDR2 (germline): KGHSH, LQKENI. The CDR3 region has the DNA TGTGCCAGCTCACCAGGGAGAGACTACGAGCAGTACGTC. This encodes CASSPGRDYEQYV.

V usage is TRBV18 and J usage is TRBJ1-1; no definite D call. In germline, CDR1 is KGHSH, CDR2 LQKENI. Trimming pared 6 bases from V and 4 bases from J, leaving 12 bases between. This CDR3 has 13 residues. The CDR3 is CASSINGGTEAFF. The CDR3, as DNA: TGTGCCAGCTCTATAAATGGAGGCACTGAAGCTTTCTTT.

This clone was seen only once. CDR3 in amino acids: CASSRDWNYGYTF. The CDR3 DNA sequence: TGCGCCAGCAGCCGTGACTGGAACTATGGCTACACCTTC. The chain joins TRBV10-2 to TRBJ1-2; D call uncertain. V lost 6 bases and J lost 2, with 10 bases in between. The CDR3 contains 13 residues. CDR1 is WSHSY, CDR2 SAAADI, per germline.

This rearrangement joins TRBV3-1 (or the pseudogene TRBV3-2) to TRBJ1-5; a possible D gene is TRBD1 (5 bases). This CDR3 has 15 amino acids. V lost 0 bases and J lost 6, with 12 bases in between. Germline V lookup: CDR1 LGHDT, CDR2 YNNKEL (reference sequence). CDR3 nucleotide sequence: TGTGCCAGCAGCCAAGAGGGCAGGGTGGGTCAGCCCCAGCATTTT. This translates into CASSQEGRVGQPQHF.

The chain uses TRBV14 and TRBJ2-3; 10 nucleotides line up with TRBD1. The J segment lost 2 bases and the V segment lost 3 bases, leaving 5 bases of the junction unmatched. The CDR3 loop spans 16 amino acids. CDR1 and CDR2 (germline): SGHDN, FVKESK. DNA for the CDR3: TGTGCCAGCAGCCAGGGACAGGGGTTTACCACAGATACGCAGTATTTT. As protein: CASSQGQGFTTDTQYF.

The rearrangement uses TRBV5-1 and TRBJ2-1, with 12 bases that match TRBD2. The CDR3 consists of 16 residues. The germline V gene encodes CDR1 SGHRS and CDR2 YFSETQ. J lost 8 bases, V lost 1 base, and 7 bases had no gene match. CDR3 DNA: TGCGCCAGCAGCTTGCCTAGCGGGGGGGCTGTTGATGAGCAGTTCTTC. Encoded protein: CASSLPSGGAVDEQFF.

The CDR3 protein is CASSPNPIYEQYF. DNA for the CDR3: TGTGCCAGCAGCCCTAATCCCATTTACGAGCAGTACTTC. The V and J genes are TRBV5-5 and TRBJ2-7; no reliable D call. The germline V gene encodes CDR1 SGHKS and CDR2 YYEKEE (reference sequence). V was shortened by 4 bases and J by 4 bases, with 12 bases between the two germline ends. The CDR3 consists of 13 residues.

The V call is TRBV5-1, the J call TRBJ2-3; D call uncertain. Per germline, CDR1 SGHRS and CDR2 YFSETQ. The CDR3 runs to 11 residues. V gave up 3 bases and J gave up 5 bases, with 4 bases separating them. This CDR3 is CASSSQDTQYF. CDR3 nucleotides: TGCGCCAGCAGCTCCCAAGATACGCAGTATTTT.

This sequence joins TRBV5-4 and TRBJ2-2; 9 nucleotides match TRBD1. The J segment lost 7 bases and the V segment lost 4 bases, leaving 8 bases of the junction unmatched. CDR3 length: 15 residues. Germline V lookup: CDR1 SGHNT, CDR2 YYREEE (reference sequence). The CDR3 loop reads CASSPDRGRSGELFF. CDR3 DNA: TGTGCCAGCAGCCCGGACAGGGGTAGAAGCGGGGAGCTGTTTTTT.

The rearrangement links TRBV19 to TRBJ2-7, with 8 bases lining up with TRBD1. V shed 2 bases, J shed 2 bases, and the junction held 8 bases outside the gene matches. Looked up from germline, CDR1 is LNHDA and CDR2 is SQIVND (reference sequence). CDR3 length: 16 residues. The CDR3, as DNA: TGTGCCAGTAGTATAAGGGCCGGGACAGGAGCCTACGAGCAGTACTTC. Protein sequence: CASSIRAGTGAYEQYF. Full variable domain (rest looked up from reference TRBV19 and TRBJ2-7): DGGITQSPKYLFRKEGQNVTLSCEQNLNHDAMYWYRQDPGQGLRLIYYSQIVNDFQKGDIAEGYSVSREKKESFPLTVTSAQKNPTAFYLCASSIRAGTGAYEQYFGPGTRLTVT.

This rearrangement joins TRBV29-1 to TRBJ1-2; possibly TRBD1 for D (5 bases). Germline CDR1 reads SQVTM; CDR2 reads ANQGSEA. V gave up 2 bases and J gave up 7 bases, with 14 bases separating them. This CDR3 spans 13 amino acids. The CDR3 bases are TGCAGCGTTGAAACCCGGACAAGTAGTGGCTACACCTTC. Translation gives CSVETRTSSGYTF.

Points on this clone: At one boundary the junction diverges from the germline segment, which might be a read error. This chain uses TRBV7-7 with TRBJ1-3; TRBD1 is a possible D gene (6 bases). Germline V gives CDR1 SSHAT, CDR2 FNYEAQ (reference sequence). The CDR3 runs 15 residues. DNA for the CDR3: TGTGCTAGCAGCCCAAGGGGGGGTTCTGGAAACACCATATATTTT. Translated: CASSPRGGSGNTIYF.

V gene TRBV10-3 combines with J gene TRBJ1-2; D remains ambiguous. The CDR3 extends over 15 amino acids. CDR1 and CDR2 from the germline V gene are ENHRY and SYGVKD. V lost 2 bases, J lost 3 bases, and 13 bases lay in between. The DNA of the CDR3 is TGTGCCATCAGTGAGAATGGGCAGAGCTACTATGGCTACACCTTC. As protein: CAISENGQSYYGYTF.